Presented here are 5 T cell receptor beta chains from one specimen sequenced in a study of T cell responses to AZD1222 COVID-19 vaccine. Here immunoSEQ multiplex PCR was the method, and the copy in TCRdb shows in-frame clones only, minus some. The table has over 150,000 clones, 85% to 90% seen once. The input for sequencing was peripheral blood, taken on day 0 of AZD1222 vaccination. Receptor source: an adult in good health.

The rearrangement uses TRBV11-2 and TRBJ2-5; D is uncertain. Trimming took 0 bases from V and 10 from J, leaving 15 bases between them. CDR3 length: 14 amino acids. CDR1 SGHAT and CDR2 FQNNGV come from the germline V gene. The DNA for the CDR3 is TGTGCCAGCAGCTTAGATAGTCTAGGAAGAATCCAGTACTTC. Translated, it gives CASSLDSLGRIQYF.

Here the CDR3 reads CASSYVGYDQPQHF. The DNA for the CDR3 is TGTGCCAGCAGTTACGTGGGATATGATCAGCCCCAGCATTTT. V is TRBV6-5 and J is TRBJ1-5; no clear D gene. The V end was cut by 2 bases, the J end by 5 bases, with 10 bases between. The germline gives CDR1 MNHEY, CDR2 SVGAGI. This CDR3 has 14 amino acids.

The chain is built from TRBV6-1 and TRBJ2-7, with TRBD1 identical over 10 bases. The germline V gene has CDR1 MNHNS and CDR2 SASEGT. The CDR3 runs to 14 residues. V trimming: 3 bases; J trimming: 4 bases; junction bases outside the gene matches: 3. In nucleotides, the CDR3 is TGTGCCAGCAGTGAGGGACAGGGGTTGTACGAGCAGTACTTC. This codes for CASSEGQGLYEQYF.

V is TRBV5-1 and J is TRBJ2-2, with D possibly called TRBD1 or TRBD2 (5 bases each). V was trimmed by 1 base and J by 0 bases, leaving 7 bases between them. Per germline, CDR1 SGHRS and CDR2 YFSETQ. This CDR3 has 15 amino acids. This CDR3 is CASSLRGANTGELFF. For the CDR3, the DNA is TGCGCCAGCAGCTTGCGGGGCGCGAACACCGGGGAGCTGTTTTTT.

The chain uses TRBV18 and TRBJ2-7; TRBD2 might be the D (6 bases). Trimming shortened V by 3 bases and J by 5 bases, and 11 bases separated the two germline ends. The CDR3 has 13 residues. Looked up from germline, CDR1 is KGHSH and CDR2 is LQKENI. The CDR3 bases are TGTGCCAGCTCACCCCAGACGGGAGACGAGCAGTACTTC. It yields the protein CASSPQTGDEQYF.